This T cell receptor (beta chain) was sequenced in a study of blood T cell repertoires in COVID-19. The CDR3 runs to 16 residues. CDR1 SGDLS and CDR2 YYNGEE come from the germline V gene. Trimming took 2 bases from V and 7 from J; bases not matched to a gene: 11. Authors' data handling: Amplification from reference gene primers served as the basis for estimated nucleated cell counts. Profiling relied on immunoSEQ multiplex PCR, and the TCRdb table lists in-frame clones only, not all of them. That table gives V, J and clone size, and the DNA gave D and trimming. The sample consists of about 350,000 clones, 87% of them appearing once. Which cohort a participant joined came from the clinical history participants gave.

The sample taken for sequencing was PBMCs or T cells enriched from blood (not recorded which). V gene TRBV9 combines with J gene TRBJ2-1; TRBD1 matches at 8 bases. This TCR was sampled from a woman aged 25 to 39 who had recovered from COVID-19. The CDR3, as DNA: TGTGCCAGCAGCGTTCTCAGCAGGCAGGGGGCGAATGAGCAGTTCTTC. This gives the protein CASSVLSRQGANEQFF.